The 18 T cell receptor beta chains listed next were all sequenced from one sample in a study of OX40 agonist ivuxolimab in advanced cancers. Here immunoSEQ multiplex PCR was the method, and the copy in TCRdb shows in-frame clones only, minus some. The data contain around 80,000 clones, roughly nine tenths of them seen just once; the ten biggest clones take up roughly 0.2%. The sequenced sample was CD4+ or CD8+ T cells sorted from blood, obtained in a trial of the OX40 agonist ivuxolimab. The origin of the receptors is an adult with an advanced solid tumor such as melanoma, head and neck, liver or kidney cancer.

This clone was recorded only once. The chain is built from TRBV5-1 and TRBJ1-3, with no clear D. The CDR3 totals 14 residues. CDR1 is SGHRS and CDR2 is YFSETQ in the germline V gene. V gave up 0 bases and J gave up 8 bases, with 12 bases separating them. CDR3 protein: CASSLDSLRDTIYF. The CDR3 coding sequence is TGCGCCAGCAGCTTGGACAGCCTCAGAGACACCATATATTTT.

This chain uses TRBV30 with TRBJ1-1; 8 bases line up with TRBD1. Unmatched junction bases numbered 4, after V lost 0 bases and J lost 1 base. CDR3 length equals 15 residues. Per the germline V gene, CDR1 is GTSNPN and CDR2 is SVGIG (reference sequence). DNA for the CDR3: TGTGCCTGGAGTGTGGGGGACAGGAGGAACACTGAAGCTTTCTTT. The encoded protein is CAWSVGDRRNTEAFF.

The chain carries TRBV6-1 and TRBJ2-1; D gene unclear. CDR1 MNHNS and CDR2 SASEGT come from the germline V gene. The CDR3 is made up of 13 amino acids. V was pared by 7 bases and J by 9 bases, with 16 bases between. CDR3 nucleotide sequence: TGTGCCAGCAAGGTTAAGGGTTCCGGTGAGCAGTTCTTC. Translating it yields CASKVKGSGEQFF.

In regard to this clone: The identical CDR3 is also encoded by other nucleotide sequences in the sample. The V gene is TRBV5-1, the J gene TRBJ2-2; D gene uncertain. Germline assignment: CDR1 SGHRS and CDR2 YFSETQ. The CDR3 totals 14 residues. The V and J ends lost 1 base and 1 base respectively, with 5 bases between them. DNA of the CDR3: TGCGCCAGCAGCTTGTTACAGAACACCGGGGAGCTGTTTTTT. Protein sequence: CASSLLQNTGELFF.

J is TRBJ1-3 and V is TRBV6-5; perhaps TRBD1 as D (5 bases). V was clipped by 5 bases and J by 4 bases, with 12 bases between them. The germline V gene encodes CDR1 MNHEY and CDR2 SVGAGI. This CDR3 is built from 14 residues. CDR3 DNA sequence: TGTGCCAGCAGTCCCAGACAGATCGGAAACACCATATATTTT. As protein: CASSPRQIGNTIYF.

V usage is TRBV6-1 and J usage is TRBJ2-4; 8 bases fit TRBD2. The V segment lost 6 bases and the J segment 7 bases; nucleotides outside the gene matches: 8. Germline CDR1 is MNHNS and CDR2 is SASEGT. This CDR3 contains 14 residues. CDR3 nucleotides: TGTGCCAGCAGCGCCGGGGGGGCCGAGAACATTCAGTACTTC. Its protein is CASSAGGAENIQYF.

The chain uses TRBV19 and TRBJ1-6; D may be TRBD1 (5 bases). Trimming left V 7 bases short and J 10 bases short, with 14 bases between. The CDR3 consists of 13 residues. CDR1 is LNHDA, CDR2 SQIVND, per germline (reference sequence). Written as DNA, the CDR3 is TGTGCCAGTACCCCGGAGGGGAAATCACCCCTCCACTTT. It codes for CASTPEGKSPLHF. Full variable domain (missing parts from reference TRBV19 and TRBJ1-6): DGGITQSPKYLFRKEGQNVTLSCEQNLNHDAMYWYRQDPGQGLRLIYYSQIVNDFQKGDIAEGYSVSREKKESFPLTVTSAQKNPTAFYLCASTPEGKSPLHFGNGTRLTVT.

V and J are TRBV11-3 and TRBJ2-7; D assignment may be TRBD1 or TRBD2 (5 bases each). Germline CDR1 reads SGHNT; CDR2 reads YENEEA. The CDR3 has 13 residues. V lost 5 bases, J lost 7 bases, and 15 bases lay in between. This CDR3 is CASSHRDRKEQYF. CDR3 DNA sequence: TGTGCCAGCAGCCATAGGGACCGGAAAGAGCAGTACTTC. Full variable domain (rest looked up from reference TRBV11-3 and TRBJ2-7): EAGVVQSPRYKIIEKKQPVAFWCNPISGHNTLYWYLQNLGQGPELLIRYENEEAVDDSQLPKDRFSAERLKGVDSTLKIQPAELGDSAVYLCASSHRDRKEQYFGPGTRLTVT.

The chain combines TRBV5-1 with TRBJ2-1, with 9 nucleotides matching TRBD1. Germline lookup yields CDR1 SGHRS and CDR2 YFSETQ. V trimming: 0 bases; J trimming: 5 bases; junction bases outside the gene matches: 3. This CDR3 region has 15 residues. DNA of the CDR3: TGCGCCAGCAGCTTGGAACAGGGGGCCAACAATGAGCAGTTCTTC. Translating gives CASSLEQGANNEQFF.

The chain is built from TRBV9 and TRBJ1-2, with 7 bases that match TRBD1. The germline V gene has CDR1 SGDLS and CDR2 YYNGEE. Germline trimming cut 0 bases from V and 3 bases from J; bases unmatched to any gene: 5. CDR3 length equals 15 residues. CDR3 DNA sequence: TGTGCCAGCAGCGTAGGCGTACAGGGGTACTATGGCTACACCTTC. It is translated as CASSVGVQGYYGYTF.

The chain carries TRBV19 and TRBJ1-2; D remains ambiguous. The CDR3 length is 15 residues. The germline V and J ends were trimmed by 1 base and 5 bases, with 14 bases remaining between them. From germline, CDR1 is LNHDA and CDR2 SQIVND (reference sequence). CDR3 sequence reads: CASSIATGESYGYTF. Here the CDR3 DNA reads TGTGCCAGTAGTATAGCGACGGGTGAAAGTTATGGCTACACCTTC.

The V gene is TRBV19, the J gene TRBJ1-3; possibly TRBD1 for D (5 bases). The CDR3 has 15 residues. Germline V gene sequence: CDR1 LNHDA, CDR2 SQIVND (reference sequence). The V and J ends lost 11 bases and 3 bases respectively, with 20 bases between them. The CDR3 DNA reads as TGTGCCTCGAGATCGTGGGGGTTGGATGGAAACACCATATATTTT. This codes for CASRSWGLDGNTIYF.

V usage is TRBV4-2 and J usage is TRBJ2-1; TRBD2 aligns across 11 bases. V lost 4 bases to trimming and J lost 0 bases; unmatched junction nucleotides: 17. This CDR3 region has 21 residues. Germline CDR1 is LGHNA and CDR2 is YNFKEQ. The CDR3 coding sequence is TGTGCCAGCAGCCCACCCCAATACGGGACTAGCGGACAGAGCTCCTACAATGAGCAGTTCTTC. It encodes CASSPPQYGTSGQSSYNEQFF.

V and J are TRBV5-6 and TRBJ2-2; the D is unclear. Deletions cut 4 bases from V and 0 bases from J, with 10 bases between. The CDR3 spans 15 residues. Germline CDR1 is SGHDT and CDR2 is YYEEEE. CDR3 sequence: CASSAQGPNTGELFF. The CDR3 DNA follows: TGTGCCAGCAGCGCGCAAGGGCCGAACACCGGGGAGCTGTTTTTT.

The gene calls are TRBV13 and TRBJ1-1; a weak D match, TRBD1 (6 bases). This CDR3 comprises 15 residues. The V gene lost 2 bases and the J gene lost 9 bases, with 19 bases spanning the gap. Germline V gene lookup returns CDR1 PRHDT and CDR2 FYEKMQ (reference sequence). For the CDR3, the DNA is TGTGCCAGCAGCTTATCCACGACAGGTTGGGCACAAGCTTTCTTT. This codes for CASSLSTTGWAQAFF.

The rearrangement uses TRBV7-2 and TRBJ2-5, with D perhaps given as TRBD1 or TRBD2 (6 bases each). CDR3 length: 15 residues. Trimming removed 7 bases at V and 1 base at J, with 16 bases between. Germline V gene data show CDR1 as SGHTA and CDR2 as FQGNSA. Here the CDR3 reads CASTRRGAPQETQYF. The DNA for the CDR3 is TGTGCCAGCACCAGAAGGGGGGCCCCCCAAGAGACCCAGTACTTC.

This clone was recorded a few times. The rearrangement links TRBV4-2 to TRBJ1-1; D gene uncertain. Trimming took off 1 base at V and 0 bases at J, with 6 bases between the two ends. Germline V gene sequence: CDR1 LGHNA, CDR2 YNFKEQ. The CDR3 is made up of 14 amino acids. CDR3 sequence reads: CASSQGEVNTEAFF. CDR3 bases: TGTGCCAGCAGCCAAGGGGAGGTGAACACTGAAGCTTTCTTT.

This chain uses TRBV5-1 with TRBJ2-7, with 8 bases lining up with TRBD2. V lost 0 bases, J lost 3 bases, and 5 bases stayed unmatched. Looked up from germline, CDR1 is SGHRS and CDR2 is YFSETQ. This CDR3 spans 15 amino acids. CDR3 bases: TGCGCCAGCAGCTTGGCTTTACTAGCGGACTACGAGCAGTACTTC. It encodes CASSLALLADYEQYF.